This TCR beta chain originates from a study of blood T cell repertoires in COVID-19. Per the authors' pipeline: Reference gene primer amplification in the assay estimated nucleated cell counts. Method: immunoSEQ multiplex PCR; TCRdb's copy keeps in-frame clones and lacks some. That table is the source of V, J and clone size, and D and trimming were worked out from the DNA. Of roughly 100,000 clones listed, about four fifths were seen once; the top ten hold about 12%. This clone was recorded only once. V trimming: 6 bases; J trimming: 2 bases; junction bases outside the gene matches: 4. The CDR3 contains 15 residues. Germline V lookup: CDR1 SEHNR, CDR2 FQNEAQ (reference sequence).

The receptor was isolated from a human donor in a cohort sampled during active COVID-19. Sequencing used peripheral blood. The rearrangement uses TRBV7-9 and TRBJ2-1; 10 bases align to TRBD1. The CDR3 nucleotides read TGTGCCAGCAGTCGAGGGACAGGGGCCTACAATGAGCAGTTCTTC. This translates into CASSRGTGAYNEQFF.